The clone carrying this TCR beta chain qualifies as medium-sized. Time point meaning: patch test 1, 2 weeks after DPC sensitization. Treatment denoted: therapeutic diphenylcyclopropenone sensitization with weekly scalp DPC. Total RNA extraction was carried out from unfractionated whole blood. The data were obtained in a study of human T cells and chemical hapten exposure. The V end lost 0 bases, the J end lost 2 bases, and 9 bases lay between the germline ends. The germline gives CDR1 SGHRS, CDR2 YFSETQ. The CDR3 runs 16 residues. TCRdb fed the RACE reads into MiXCR, producing one record per CDR3 protein. The table shows some 43,000 distinct CDR3 sequences, with 4% occurring only once.

V is TRBV5-1 and J is TRBJ2-6; a possible D gene is TRBD1 (6 bases). This TCR was recovered from a man over 45 with alopecia areata. Some clones in this sample may be carry-over from other donors' samples. The sample consisted of whole blood, taken in connection with sensitization to the hapten diphenylcyclopropenone (DPC). This chain's CDR3 is CASSLAPGAGANVLTF. DNA of the CDR3: TGCGCCAGCAGCTTGGCCCCAGGGGCTGGGGCCAACGTCCTGACTTTC.